This T cell receptor beta chain was sequenced during a study of blood T cell repertoires in COVID-19. Study as a whole: Sample material is recorded as cDNA or gDNA derived from T cells, B-cell-depleted T cells, or PBMCs.

It was during active infection that Seattle patients were enrolled and then longitudinally followed. Original data processing: Estimated nucleated cell counts came from reference gene primer amplification. Some clones are missing from TCRdb's copy, which holds only in-frame ones; the method was immunoSEQ multiplex PCR. V and J calls and clone size are copied from that table; D and trimming were computed from the DNA. The table records tens of thousands of clones, roughly 80% of them present only once. Sequenced input: peripheral blood. This receptor was taken from a man aged 80 or over with COVID-19, enrolled during active disease.

The CDR3 loop is CASSPLALAGDTEQYF. As DNA, the CDR3 is TGTGCCAGCTCACCACTCGCCCTAGCGGGAGATACCGAGCAGTACTTC. The J gene is TRBJ2-7, the V gene TRBV18, with 10 bases matching TRBD2. Germline lookup yields CDR1 KGHSH and CDR2 LQKENI. The V and J ends lost 1 base and 6 bases, in that order; junction bases with no gene match: 9. The CDR3 has 16 residues.